This T cell receptor beta chain was found in a study of CD8 T cells in ankylosing spondylitis. The CDR3 is made up of 15 amino acids. V lost 4 bases and J 2 bases, leaving 17 bases between the germline ends. The germline V gene has CDR1 SQVTM and CDR2 ANQGSEA. MiXCR, applied by TCRdb to the 5' RACE reads, yields one record per CDR3 protein. The sample yields some 120,000 distinct CDR3 sequences, around 13% seen once. Of note for this clonotype: Its antigen is not identified.

Study results and caveats: Certain motif variants had earlier appeared in reactive arthritis synovial fluid and blood. The authors reported significant enrichment of disease-linked clones in matched ankylosing spondylitis synovial fluid. The study identified a TCR beta motif of several highly homologous variants that appeared characteristic of ankylosing spondylitis blood.

The clonotype comes from a female donor with ankylosing spondylitis or in good health (not recorded which). What was sequenced was blood, either unsorted or a sorted T cell fraction (not recorded which). The rearrangement joins TRBV29-1 to TRBJ2-5; tentative D call: TRBD1 (5 bases). CDR3 protein: CSVATRVGVQETQYF. The CDR3 DNA is TGCAGCGTTGCCACCAGGGTGGGCGTACAAGAGACCCAGTACTTC. The full variable domain, in which reference TRBV29-1 and TRBJ2-5 provide the parts outside the CDR3, is SAVISQKPSRDICQRGTSLTIQCQVDSQVTMMFWYRQQPGQSLTLIATANQGSEATYESGFVIDKFPISRPNLTFSTLTVSNMSPEDSSIYLCSVATRVGVQETQYFGPGTRLLVL.